This record concerns one TCR beta chain sequence. Its matching antigen is unknown. This entry belongs to a study of T cell responses to AZD1222 COVID-19 vaccine. Points from the study as a whole: In all cases, repertoires were sampled only after the peak T cell response.

Assay: immunoSEQ multiplex PCR; the TCRdb copy retains only in-frame clones and omits some. The sample consists of 150,000 to 200,000 clones, approximately 94% of them appearing once. Trimming stripped 1 base from V and 6 bases from J, with 24 bases between. Germline CDR1 reads MGHRA; CDR2 reads YSYEKL. The CDR3 totals 18 residues. The rearrangement links TRBV4-1 to TRBJ1-1; possible D gene TRBD1, 5 bases. The clonotype was recovered from an adult who received the AZD1222 COVID-19 vaccine. The specimen comprised peripheral blood, sampled 28 days after the second AZD1222 dose. The DNA of the CDR3 is TGCGCCAGCAGCCAAGTTGCCCAAGGTAAGGGGCGTTTCGCTGAAGCTTTCTTT. Translating gives CASSQVAQGKGRFAEAFF.